This TCR beta chain was retrieved from a study of response to subunit inactivated influenza vaccine. Germline CDR1 is SGDLS and CDR2 is YYNGEE. CDR3 length equals 13 residues. Trimming stripped 1 base from V and 9 bases from J, with 11 bases between. Via MiXCR, TCRdb re-called the RT-PCR reads, giving one row per CDR3 protein. The table includes more than 700,000 distinct CDR3 sequences, 21% detected once. Study results and limitations: Few additional T cells are recruited per seasonal influenza vaccination, authors suggested.

A remark on this clonotype: Antigen specificity is unknown.

The specimen comprised PBMCs from blood, sampled less than 6 days after vaccination. V usage is TRBV9 and J usage is TRBJ2-1, with D possibly being TRBD1 (5 bases). This TCR derives from a man in his fifties who received an inactivated influenza vaccine. CDR3 amino acids: CASSVQDNREQFF. The CDR3 bases are TGTGCCAGCAGCGTACAGGACAATCGTGAGCAGTTCTTC.